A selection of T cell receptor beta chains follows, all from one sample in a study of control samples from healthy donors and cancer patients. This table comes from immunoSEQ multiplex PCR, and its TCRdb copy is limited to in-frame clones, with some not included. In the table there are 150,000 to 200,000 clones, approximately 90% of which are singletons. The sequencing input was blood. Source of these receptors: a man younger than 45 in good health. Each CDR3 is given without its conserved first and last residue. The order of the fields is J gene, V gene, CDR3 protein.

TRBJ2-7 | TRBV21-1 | ASSKEGGSGRAYEQY
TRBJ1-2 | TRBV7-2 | ASSLAGVNYGYT
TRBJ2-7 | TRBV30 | AWKVSAYEQY
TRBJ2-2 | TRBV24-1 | ATSDPLPGRNTGELF
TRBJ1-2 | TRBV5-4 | ASSPRTEYYGYT
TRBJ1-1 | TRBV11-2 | ASSLGAGNTEAF
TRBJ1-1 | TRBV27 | ASSLRQGVLANTEAF
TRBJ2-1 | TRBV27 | ASSPTDLTSSSYNEQF
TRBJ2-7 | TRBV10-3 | AISGRQGSFSYEQY
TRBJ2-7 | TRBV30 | AWNDRLAGGSVYEQY
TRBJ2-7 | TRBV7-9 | ASSFPQSSYEQY
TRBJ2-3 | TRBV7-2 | ASSPRTSGGGGTQY
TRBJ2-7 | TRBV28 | ASSLPGLHGFYEQY
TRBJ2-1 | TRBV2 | ASRGLAGGNEQF
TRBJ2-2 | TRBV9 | ASSVDALAGEVTGELF
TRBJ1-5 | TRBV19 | ASSMWDSNQPQH
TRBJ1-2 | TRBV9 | ASSSEDRDYGYT
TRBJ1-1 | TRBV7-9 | ASSRDRGLGTEAF
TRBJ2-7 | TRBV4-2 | ASSSRTETYEQY
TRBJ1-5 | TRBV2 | ASSDIRDRGGGGNQPQH
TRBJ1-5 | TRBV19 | ASSGPGSNQPQH
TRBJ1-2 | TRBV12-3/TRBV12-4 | ASSPGWAGYT
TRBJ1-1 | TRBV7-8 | ASSSRPGGTEAF
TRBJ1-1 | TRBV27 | ASSGDGGSEAF
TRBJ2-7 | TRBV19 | ASSRGPPYEQY
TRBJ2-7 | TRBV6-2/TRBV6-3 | ASSRDRYEQY
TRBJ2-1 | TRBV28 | ASQLAGGQF
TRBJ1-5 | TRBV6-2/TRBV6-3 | ASSPGLVNQPQH
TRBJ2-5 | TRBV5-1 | ASSSDRDVNQETQY
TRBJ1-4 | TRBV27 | ASSLHLGAANEKLF
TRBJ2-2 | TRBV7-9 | ASSTNQGFETGELF
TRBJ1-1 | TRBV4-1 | ASSQEGTALYTEAF
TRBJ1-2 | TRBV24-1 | ATSDLDLNYGYT
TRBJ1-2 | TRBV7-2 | ASSKAGYGYT
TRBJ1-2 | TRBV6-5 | ASSSIRDSRGYT
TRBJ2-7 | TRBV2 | ASSEASGRNEQY
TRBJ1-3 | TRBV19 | ASSITDRAGNTIY
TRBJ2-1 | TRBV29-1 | SVALRLASYNEQF
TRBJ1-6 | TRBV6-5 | ASSYGQTAPLH
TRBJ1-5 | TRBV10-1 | ASSPRQGGGSNQPQH
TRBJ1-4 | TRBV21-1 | GGEREKLF
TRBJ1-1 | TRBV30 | AWSVGDTEAF
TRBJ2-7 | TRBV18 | ASSQVKGNNEQY
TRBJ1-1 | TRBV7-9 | ASTRQGDTEAF
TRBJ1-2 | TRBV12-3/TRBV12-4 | ASSGRGNYGYT
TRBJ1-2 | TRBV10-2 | ASTPQGDYGYT
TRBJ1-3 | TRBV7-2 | ASSFLQGGNTIY
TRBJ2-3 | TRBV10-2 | ASSRDRRGTDTQY
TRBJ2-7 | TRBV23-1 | ASSQRPGAYEQY
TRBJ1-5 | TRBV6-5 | ASRSWDSNQPQH
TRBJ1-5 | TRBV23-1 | ASSQSSTGNQPQH
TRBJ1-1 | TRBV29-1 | SVQRDTEAF
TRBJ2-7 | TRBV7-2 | ASSLKAGGWDEQY
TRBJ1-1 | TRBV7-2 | ASSSDGGRTEAF
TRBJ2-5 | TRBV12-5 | ASGLVPGGPSETQY
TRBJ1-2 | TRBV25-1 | ASSSGQGYGYT